What follows are 12 T cell receptor beta chains derived from one specimen sequenced in a study of human T cells and chemical hapten exposure. Time point in this sample: patch test 1, 2 weeks after DPC sensitization. As for treatment: therapeutic diphenylcyclopropenone sensitization with weekly scalp DPC. From the RACE reads, TCRdb called clonotypes with MiXCR, one entry per CDR3 protein. The profile shows around 380,000 distinct CDR3 sequences, more than 4.5% of them singletons. Material: whole blood, obtained in connection with sensitization to the hapten diphenylcyclopropenone (DPC). The receptors shown here come from a woman aged 50 to 60 with alopecia areata. Some clones in this sample may be carry-over from other donors' samples.

This rearrangement joins TRBV7-3 to TRBJ1-6, with 8 bases identical to TRBD1. Germline trimming cut 6 bases from V and 9 bases from J; bases unmatched to any gene: 7. The CDR3 spans 14 residues. The germline V gene encodes CDR1 SGHTA and CDR2 FQGTGA. CDR3 protein: CASRLGQDGSPLHF. The CDR3 coding sequence is TGTGCCAGCAGACTGGGACAGGACGGTTCACCCCTCCACTTT.

In this sample, this clonotype turned up many times. The chain carries TRBV7-2 and TRBJ1-3, with D hard to call. The V gene lost 3 bases and the J gene lost 0 bases, with 12 bases spanning the gap. The germline gives CDR1 SGHTA, CDR2 FQGNSA. CDR3 size: 16 residues. The CDR3 here is CASSFGTQGSGNTIYF. CDR3 in DNA: TGTGCCAGCAGCTTCGGAACACAAGGCTCTGGAAACACCATATATTTT.

This clonotype occurred a few times. The V call is TRBV6-2 or TRBV6-3, the J call TRBJ2-1, with D tentatively TRBD2 (7 bases). The CDR3 sequence is 17 residues long. Germline assignment: CDR1 MNHEY and CDR2 SVGEGT. V shed 7 bases and J shed 6 bases, with 25 bases lying between them. The CDR3 sequence is CASIKRDVGGPGNEQFF. In DNA, the CDR3 is TGTGCCAGCATCAAACGAGATGTCGGGGGGCCAGGCAATGAGCAGTTCTTC.

The V and J genes are TRBV7-6 and TRBJ2-3, with 7 bases identical to TRBD2. The CDR3 length is 15 residues. CDR1 is SGHVS, CDR2 FNYEAQ, per germline. Trimming removed 3 bases from V and 4 bases from J; junction bases left unmatched: 7. Here the CDR3 DNA reads TGTGCCAGCAGCTTGGCCGGGGGGACCCCAGATACGCAGTATTTT. It translates to CASSLAGGTPDTQYF.

This clonotype turned up a few times. The genes are TRBV10-3 and TRBJ1-2, with 7 nucleotides matching TRBD1. Looked up from germline, CDR1 is ENHRY and CDR2 is SYGVKD. V shed 11 bases, J shed 8 bases, and the junction held 14 bases outside the gene matches. The CDR3 has 13 amino acids. CDR3 loop: CASQTTGTEGYTF. The CDR3 DNA sequence: TGTGCCTCGCAAACCACCGGGACAGAGGGCTACACCTTC.

This clonotype was observed at least ten times. V is TRBV9 and J is TRBJ2-1; 8 positions match TRBD2. The V segment lost 2 bases and the J segment 0 bases; nucleotides outside the gene matches: 1. This CDR3 comprises 15 residues. Germline CDR1 is SGDLS and CDR2 is YYNGEE. The CDR3 bases are TGTGCCAGCAGCGTTAGCGGGACCTCCTACAATGAGCAGTTCTTC. It codes for CASSVSGTSYNEQFF.

This clonotype was seen a handful of times. The rearrangement uses TRBV12-3 or TRBV12-4 and TRBJ2-7; 8 nucleotides match TRBD2. The CDR3 is 14 residues long. Trimming cost V 6 bases and J 6 bases; bases outside gene matches: 10. The CDR3 region is CASSASGPPSEQYF. In nucleotides, the CDR3 is TGTGCCAGCAGCGCTAGCGGGCCACCTTCCGAGCAGTACTTC.

This clonotype was counted many times. V is TRBV9 and J is TRBJ2-2; 9 nucleotides line up with TRBD1. The CDR3 extends over 15 amino acids. V gave up 4 bases and J gave up 4 bases; unmatched junction bases: 5. Germline values: CDR1 SGDLS, CDR2 YYNGEE. The CDR3 DNA reads TGTGCCAGCAGCTCATCGGGACAGGGCACCGGGGAGCTGTTTTTT. Translation gives CASSSSGQGTGELFF.

Only a few counts were recorded for this clonotype. This chain links TRBV2 with TRBJ1-4; no reliable D call. The ends were cut back, 3 bases at V and 8 bases at J, with 10 bases in the middle. There are 13 residues in the CDR3. CDR1 and CDR2 (germline): SNHLY, FYNNEI. The CDR3 region is CASSDWVGEKLFF. The CDR3 DNA reads TGTGCCAGCAGTGATTGGGTAGGCGAAAAACTGTTTTTT.

The table lists this clonotype with many counts. This sequence joins TRBV15 and TRBJ2-5; 7 nucleotides match TRBD1. V lost 0 bases, J lost 4 bases, and 8 bases stayed unmatched. CDR1 is LNHNV and CDR2 is YYDKDF in the germline V gene (reference sequence). The CDR3 runs 16 residues. CDR3 sequence (DNA): TGTGCCACCAGCAGAGATTCTTGGACAGGCGGAGAGACCCAGTACTTC. The encoded protein is CATSRDSWTGGETQYF.

In this sample, this clonotype turned up many times. The chain has TRBV12-3 or TRBV12-4 and TRBJ2-3; D ambiguous. The CDR3 is 12 amino acids. Trimming left V 3 bases short and J 5 bases short, with 6 bases between. In nucleotides, the CDR3 is TGTGCCAGCAGTTTCCCTTTAGATACGCAGTATTTT. Amino acid sequence: CASSFPLDTQYF.

This clonotype has a count of ten or more. J is TRBJ2-7 and V is TRBV28; the D gene is possibly TRBD2 (5 bases). Germline V gene data show CDR1 as MDHEN and CDR2 as SYDVKM. The CDR3 length is 15 residues. Trimming cost V 3 bases and J 0 bases, with 12 bases left between them. Here the CDR3 reads CASSFRGRSSYEQYF. The DNA of the CDR3 is TGTGCCAGCAGTTTTCGAGGGCGGAGCTCCTACGAGCAGTACTTC.